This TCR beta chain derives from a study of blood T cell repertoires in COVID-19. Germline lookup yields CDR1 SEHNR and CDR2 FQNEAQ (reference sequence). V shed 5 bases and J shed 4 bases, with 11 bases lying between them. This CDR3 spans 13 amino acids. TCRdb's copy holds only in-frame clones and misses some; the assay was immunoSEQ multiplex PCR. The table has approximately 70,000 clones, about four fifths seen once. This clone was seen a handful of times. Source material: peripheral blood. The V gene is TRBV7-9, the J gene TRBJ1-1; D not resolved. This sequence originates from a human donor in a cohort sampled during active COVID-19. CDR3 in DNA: TGTGCCAGCAGCCCAAGGGAGGGCACTGAAGCTTTCTTT. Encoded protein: CASSPREGTEAFF. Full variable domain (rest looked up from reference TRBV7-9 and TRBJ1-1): DTGVSQNPRHKITKRGQNVTFRCDPISEHNRLYWYRQTLGQGPEFLTYFQNEAQLEKSRLLSDRFSAERPKGSFSTLEIQRTEQGDSAMYLCASSPREGTEAFFGQGTRLTVV.